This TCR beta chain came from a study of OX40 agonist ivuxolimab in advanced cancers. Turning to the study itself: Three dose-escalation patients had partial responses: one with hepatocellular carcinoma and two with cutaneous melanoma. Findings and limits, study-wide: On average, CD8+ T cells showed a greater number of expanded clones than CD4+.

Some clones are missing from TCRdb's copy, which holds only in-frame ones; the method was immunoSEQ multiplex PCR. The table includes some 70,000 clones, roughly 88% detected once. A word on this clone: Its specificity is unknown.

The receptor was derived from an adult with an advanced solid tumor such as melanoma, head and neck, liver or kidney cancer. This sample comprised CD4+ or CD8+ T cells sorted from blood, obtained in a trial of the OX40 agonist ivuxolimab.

DNA for the CDR3: TGTGCCAGCAGTGAAAACAGGCCTAGCACAGATACGCAGTATTTT. This translates into CASSENRPSTDTQYF. The gene calls are TRBV2 and TRBJ2-3, with TRBD1 as a possible D gene (5 bases). V dropped 2 bases and J dropped 0 bases, with 9 bases sitting between them. Germline CDR1 is SNHLY and CDR2 is FYNNEI. The CDR3 covers 15 residues.